This entry lists 11 T cell receptor beta chains sequenced from one sample in a study of molecular identifiers for immune sequencing clone quantification. Each CDR3 protein is one row after TCRdb ran MiXCR on the PCR reads. The table lists more than 300,000 distinct CDR3 sequences, 20% to 25% of them singletons. The sample consisted of naive CD8+ T cells from blood, with Jurkat cell RNA spiked in. This sample's subset: FACS-sorted CD8+CD4-CCR7+CD45RA+ naive T cells. Receptors were obtained from a human donor in good health. Some libraries in this study had Jurkat cell RNA spiked in.

CDR3 in amino acids: CASNMLQGVSDTQYF. The CDR3 region has the DNA TGTGCCAGTAATATGTTACAGGGGGTGTCAGATACGCAGTATTTT. This chain uses TRBV19 with TRBJ2-3, with TRBD1 identical over 8 bases. From germline, CDR1 is LNHDA and CDR2 SQIVND (reference sequence). The junction had 10 bases not matched to a gene; V was cut back by 7 bases and J by 4 bases. The CDR3 runs to 15 residues.

This clonotype was counted only a few times. The CDR3 DNA reads TGTGCCAGCAGTTCCCTATTTATGGAGCTGTTTTTT. Its translation is CASSSLFMELFF. The chain couples TRBV6-2 or TRBV6-3 to TRBJ2-2; no firm D call. V lost 4 bases and J lost 10, with 10 bases in between. This CDR3 is built from 12 residues. CDR1 and CDR2 from the germline V gene are MNHEY and SVGEGT.

The chain combines TRBV4-1 with TRBJ1-4, with 7 bases identical to TRBD1. The germline V gene encodes CDR1 MGHRA and CDR2 YSYEKL. V lost 4 bases and J lost 4; bases outside the gene matches: 9. The CDR3 contains 16 residues. The CDR3 DNA reads as TGCGCCAGCAGCCCAAGACCGGGACAGCTTAATGAAAAACTGTTTTTT. This codes for CASSPRPGQLNEKLFF.

The rearrangement uses TRBV7-9 and TRBJ2-7; D unclear. CDR1 and CDR2 (germline): SEHNR, FQNEAQ (reference sequence). This CDR3 region has 13 residues. Trimming cost V 1 base and J 7 bases, with 11 bases left between them. The CDR3 nucleotides read TGTGCCAGCAGCTTAGAGTTCTCCAGGGAGCAGTACTTC. It is translated as CASSLEFSREQYF.

Remarks on this clonotype: This may arise from a read error, as a much more abundant clone is one base away. V and J are TRBV5-6 and TRBJ2-2, with D perhaps TRBD2 (6 bases). CDR3 length equals 15 residues. Germline-derived CDR1 and CDR2 are SGHDT and YYEEEE. The CDR3 sequence is CASSLIEGNTGGLFF. DNA for the CDR3: TGTGCCAGCAGCTTGATAGAGGGGAACACCGGGGGGCTGTTTTTT.

On this clonotype itself: A read error may explain this, as a much larger clone is one base away. V usage is TRBV30 and J usage is TRBJ1-4; D remains ambiguous. V was cut by 4 bases and J by 2 bases, with 8 bases left in between. The CDR3 consists of 13 residues. Germline CDR1 is GTSNPN and CDR2 is SVGIG (reference sequence). The CDR3 sequence: CAWNTRTNEKLFF. The CDR3 DNA is TGTGCCTGGAATACACGGACTAATGAAAAACTGTTTTTT.

This clonotype was counted ten times or more. The chain carries TRBV7-8 and TRBJ1-1; D remains unclear. Germline CDR1 is SGHVS and CDR2 is FQNEAQ. The V end lost 1 base, the J end lost 3 bases, and 12 bases lay between the germline ends. This CDR3 comprises 15 residues. The CDR3 sequence is CASSLGGFRDTEAFF. CDR3 nucleotides: TGTGCCAGCAGCTTAGGAGGGTTCCGGGACACTGAAGCTTTCTTT.

This clonotype has at least ten counts. The chain uses TRBV5-4 and TRBJ2-7, with 8 bases lining up with TRBD2. The junction had 9 bases not matched to a gene; V was cut back by 2 bases and J by 5 bases. In germline, CDR1 is SGHNT, CDR2 YYREEE (reference sequence). The CDR3 is made up of 15 amino acids. The CDR3 sequence: CASSFHGGAIDEQYF. The DNA of the CDR3 is TGTGCCAGCAGCTTCCACGGGGGGGCCATCGACGAGCAGTACTTC. Full variable domain (remainder filled in from reference TRBV5-4 and TRBJ2-7): ETGVTQSPTHLIKTRGQQVTLRCSSQSGHNTVSWYQQALGQGPQFIFQYYREEENGRGNFPPRFSGLQFPNYSSELNVNALELDDSALYLCASSFHGGAIDEQYFGPGTRLTVT.

This clonotype was counted ten times or more. V is TRBV4-3 and J is TRBJ1-1; D call uncertain. The CDR3 consists of 15 residues. The germline CDR1 and CDR2 sequences are LGHNA and YSLEER. Trimming took 0 bases from V and 3 from J, leaving 11 bases between them. The CDR3 sequence is CASSQDTKGYTEAFF. DNA of the CDR3: TGCGCCAGCAGCCAAGATACGAAAGGGTACACTGAAGCTTTCTTT.

V gene TRBV13 combines with J gene TRBJ2-7; D is unclear. V was trimmed by 4 bases and J by 0 bases, leaving 13 bases between them. The CDR3 consists of 15 residues. Per germline, CDR1 PRHDT and CDR2 FYEKMQ (reference sequence). As DNA, the CDR3 is TGTGCCAGCAGCTGCCCCCTCGAAACCTCCTACGAGCAGTACTTC. Protein sequence: CASSCPLETSYEQYF.

This clonotype was detected ten times or more. This chain links TRBV9 with TRBJ1-5, with 8 bases lining up with TRBD1. This CDR3 spans 16 amino acids. Looked up from germline, CDR1 is SGDLS and CDR2 is YYNGEE. With V trimmed by 0 bases and J by 5 bases, 7 bases remained unmatched. Here the CDR3 reads CASSVDQGAIYQPQHF. The CDR3 DNA is TGTGCCAGCAGCGTAGATCAGGGGGCTATCTATCAGCCCCAGCATTTT.